The text below deals with one T cell receptor (beta chain). Its antigen is currently not known. Base qualities are not recorded, but no much larger clone differs from it by a single base. Reading from cysteine to phenylalanine, the CDR3 counts 14 amino acids. Of all the DNA, just the CDR3 is kept, 42 bases in frame from base 1. V drops 8 bases and J drops 0 bases, leaving 13 bases in between. CDR1 is given as SNHLY and CDR2 as FYNNEI, both from the germline V gene. TCRbeta CDR3 regions were amplified from genomic DNA using the immunoSEQ Assay, a bias-controlled multiplex PCR. The original methods were these. The number of nucleated cells in each sample was estimated by amplification of reference gene primers within the assay. To quantify the absolute abundance of each unique TCRbeta CDR3 rearrangement, sequence reads were collapsed and filtered. For each sample, productive Simpson clonality was calculated as the square root of Simpson's diversity index over productive rearrangements. TCRdb re-hosts the immuneACCESS table, in-frame sequences only. Its copies lack some clones; in the studies checked, an unresolved V gene accounts for under half of them, and the cause for the rest is not known. V and J calls and clone size are as listed in that table; D and trimming were resolved from the DNA. A total of over 45,000 clones appear in this sample, around 80% of them only once. The ten most abundant clones make up around 5.7% of the sample.

The data stem from a study of blood T cell repertoires in COVID-19 (dated by TCRdb to about 2020). Some background on the complete study: Samples covering the acute and convalescent phases of COVID-19 were provided by collaborators in the United States, Italy and Spain. A de-identified subject ID, COVID-19 status, age in years and sex were almost always included in the sample metadata. Subjects who had been exposed to COVID-19, were actively infected with it, or had recovered from it provided the deeply sampled blood TCRbeta repertoires that made up the dataset. The material from the prospective study consisted of cDNA or gDNA derived from T cells, B-cell-depleted T cells, or PBMCs. HLA class I and class II types, where available, came from metadata supplied by the sample provider rather than from assay-based typing. The repertoires were released in a freely available public database intended as a resource for research on the immune response to SARS-CoV-2. The samples were drawn from two sources: the first 160 participants of the ongoing ImmuneRACE study, and approximately 1,300 subjects contributed by 6 global collaborators. Broader findings and caveats from the paper: The amount of clinical and demographic metadata varied by source and participant and was provided uncurated.

The collaborating institutions used their own protocols to collect whole blood in K2EDTA tubes. Collaborator samples were shipped for TCRbeta analysis as frozen whole blood, isolated PBMCs, or DNA extracted from either sample type. The sequencing sample was made of peripheral blood. Here the chain combines TRBV2 and TRBJ1-1; the D gene identity is not certain. This TCR was recovered from a woman older than 75 with acute or convalescent COVID-19. The CDR3 region reads CASGAEIMNTEAFF. In nucleotides, the sequence is TGTGCCAGCGGAGCAGAGATCATGAACACTGAAGCTTTCTTT.